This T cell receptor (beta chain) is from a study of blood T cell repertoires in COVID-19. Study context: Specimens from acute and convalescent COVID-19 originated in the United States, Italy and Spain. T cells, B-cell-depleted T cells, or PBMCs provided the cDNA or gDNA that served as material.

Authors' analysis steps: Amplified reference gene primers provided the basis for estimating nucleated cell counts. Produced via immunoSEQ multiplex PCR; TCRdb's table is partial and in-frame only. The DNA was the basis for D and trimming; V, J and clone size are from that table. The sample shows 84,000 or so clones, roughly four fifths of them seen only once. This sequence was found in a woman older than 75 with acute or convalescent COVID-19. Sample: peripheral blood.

DNA for the CDR3: TGTGCCAGCAGCCAGGGACAGGGAGGAACTGAAGCTTTCTTT. Residues: CASSQGQGGTEAFF. The chain is built from TRBV14 and TRBJ1-1, with 9 bases aligning to TRBD1. Germline values: CDR1 SGHDN, CDR2 FVKESK. Losses at the gene ends were 3 bases for V and 5 bases for J; bases not matched to a gene: 4. The CDR3 spans 14 residues.